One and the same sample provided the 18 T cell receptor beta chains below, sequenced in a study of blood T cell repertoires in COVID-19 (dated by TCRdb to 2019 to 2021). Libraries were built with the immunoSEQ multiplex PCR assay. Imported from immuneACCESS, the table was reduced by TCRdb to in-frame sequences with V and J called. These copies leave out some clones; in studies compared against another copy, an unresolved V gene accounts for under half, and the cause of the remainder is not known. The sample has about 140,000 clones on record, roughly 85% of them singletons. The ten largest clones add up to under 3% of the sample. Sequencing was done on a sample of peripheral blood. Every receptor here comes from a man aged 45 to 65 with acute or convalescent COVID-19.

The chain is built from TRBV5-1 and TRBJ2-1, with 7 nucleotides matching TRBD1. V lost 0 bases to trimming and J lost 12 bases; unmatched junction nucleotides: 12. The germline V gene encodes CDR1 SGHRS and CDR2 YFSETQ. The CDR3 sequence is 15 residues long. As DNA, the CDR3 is TGCGCCAGCAGCTTGGTTGTGACAGGGAAGGTGGGGCAGTTCTTC. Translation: CASSLVVTGKVGQFF. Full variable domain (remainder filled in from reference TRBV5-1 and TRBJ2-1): KAGVTQTPRYLIKTRGQQVTLSCSPISGHRSVSWYQQTPGQGLQFLFEYFSETQRNKGNFPGRFSGRQFSNSRSEMNVSTLELGDSALYLCASSLVVTGKVGQFFGPGTRLTVL.

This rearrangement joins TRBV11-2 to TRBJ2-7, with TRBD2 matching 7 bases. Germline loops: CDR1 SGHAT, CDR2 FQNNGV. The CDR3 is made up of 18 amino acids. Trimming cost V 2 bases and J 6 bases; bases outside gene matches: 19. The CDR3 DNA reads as TGTGCCAGCAGCTTACCCCAGGGATTTATGGCGGGAGCTGGCGAGCAGTACTTC. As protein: CASSLPQGFMAGAGEQYF.

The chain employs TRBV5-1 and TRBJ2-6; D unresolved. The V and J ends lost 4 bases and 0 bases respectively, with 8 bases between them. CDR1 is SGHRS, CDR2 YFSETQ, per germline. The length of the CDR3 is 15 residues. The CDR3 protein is CASSKQSSGANVLTF. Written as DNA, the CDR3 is TGCGCCAGCAGCAAACAGAGCTCTGGGGCCAACGTCCTGACTTTC.

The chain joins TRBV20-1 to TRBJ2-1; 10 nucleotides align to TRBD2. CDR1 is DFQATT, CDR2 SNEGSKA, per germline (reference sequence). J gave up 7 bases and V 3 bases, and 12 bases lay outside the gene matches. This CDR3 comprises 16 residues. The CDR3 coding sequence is TGCAGTGCTAGTTCTAGCGGGAGAGGTTTCCGGAATGAGCAGTTCTTC. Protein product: CSASSSGRGFRNEQFF.

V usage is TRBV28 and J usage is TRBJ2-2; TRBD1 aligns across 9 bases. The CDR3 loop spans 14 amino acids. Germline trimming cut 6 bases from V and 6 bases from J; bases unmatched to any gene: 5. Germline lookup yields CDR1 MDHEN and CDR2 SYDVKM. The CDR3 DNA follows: TGTGCCAGCAGGGGCACAGGGGGCCCCGGGGAGCTGTTTTTT. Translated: CASRGTGGPGELFF.

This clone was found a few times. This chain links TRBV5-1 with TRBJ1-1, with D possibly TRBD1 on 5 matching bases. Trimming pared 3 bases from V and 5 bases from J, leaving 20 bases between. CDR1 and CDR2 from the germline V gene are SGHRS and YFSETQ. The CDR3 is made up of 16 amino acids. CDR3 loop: CASSSGLRGFGTEAFF. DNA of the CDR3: TGCGCCAGCAGCTCCGGTTTACGGGGGTTTGGGACTGAAGCTTTCTTT.

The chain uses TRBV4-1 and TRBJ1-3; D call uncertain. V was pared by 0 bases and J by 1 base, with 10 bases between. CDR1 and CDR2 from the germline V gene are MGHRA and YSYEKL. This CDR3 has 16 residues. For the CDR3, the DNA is TGCGCCAGCAGCCAAGAGCGGGGTTCGTCTGGAAACACCATATATTTT. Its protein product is CASSQERGSSGNTIYF.

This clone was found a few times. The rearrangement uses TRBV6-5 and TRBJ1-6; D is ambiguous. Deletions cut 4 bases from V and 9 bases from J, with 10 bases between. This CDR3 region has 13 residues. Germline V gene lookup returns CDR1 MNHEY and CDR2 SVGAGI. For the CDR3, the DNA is TGTGCCAGCAGTTTGAGCTTTACTTCACCCCTCCACTTT. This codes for CASSLSFTSPLHF.

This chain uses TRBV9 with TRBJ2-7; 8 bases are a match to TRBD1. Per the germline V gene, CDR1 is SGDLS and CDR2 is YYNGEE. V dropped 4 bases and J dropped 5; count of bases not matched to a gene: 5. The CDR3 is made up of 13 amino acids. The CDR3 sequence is CASSLGQGDEQYF. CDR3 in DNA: TGTGCCAGCAGCTTAGGACAGGGTGACGAGCAGTACTTC.

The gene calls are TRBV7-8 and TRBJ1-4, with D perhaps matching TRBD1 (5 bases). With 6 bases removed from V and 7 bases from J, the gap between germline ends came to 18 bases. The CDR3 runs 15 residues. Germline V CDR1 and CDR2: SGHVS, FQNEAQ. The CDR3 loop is CASRPDSGLVEKLFF. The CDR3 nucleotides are TGTGCCAGCAGACCCGATTCAGGGCTAGTTGAAAAACTGTTTTTT.

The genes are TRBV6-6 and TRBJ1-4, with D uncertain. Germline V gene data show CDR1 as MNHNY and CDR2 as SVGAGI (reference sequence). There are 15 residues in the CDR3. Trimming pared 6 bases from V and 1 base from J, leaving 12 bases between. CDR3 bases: TGTGCCAGCAGCCACTCGGCGGGAACTAATGAAAAACTGTTTTTT. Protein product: CASSHSAGTNEKLFF.

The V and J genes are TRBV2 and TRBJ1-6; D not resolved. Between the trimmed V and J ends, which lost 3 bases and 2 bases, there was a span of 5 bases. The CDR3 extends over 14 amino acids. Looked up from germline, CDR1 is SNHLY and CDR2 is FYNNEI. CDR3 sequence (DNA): TGTGCCAGCAGTGAGAGGACCTATAATTCACCCCTCCACTTT. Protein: CASSERTYNSPLHF.

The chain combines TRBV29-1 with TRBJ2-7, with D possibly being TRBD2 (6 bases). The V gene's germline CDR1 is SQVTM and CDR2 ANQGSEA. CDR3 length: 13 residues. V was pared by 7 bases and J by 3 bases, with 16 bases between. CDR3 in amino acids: CSAVAGWGYEQYF. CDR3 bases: TGCAGCGCTGTCGCGGGGTGGGGCTACGAGCAGTACTTC.

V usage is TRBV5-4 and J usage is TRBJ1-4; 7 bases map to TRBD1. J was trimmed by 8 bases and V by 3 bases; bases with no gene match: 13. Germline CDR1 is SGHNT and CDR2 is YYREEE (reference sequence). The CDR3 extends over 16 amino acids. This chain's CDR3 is CASSSGGQDLGEKLFF. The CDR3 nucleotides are TGTGCCAGCAGCTCCGGCGGACAGGACCTGGGGGAAAAACTGTTTTTT.

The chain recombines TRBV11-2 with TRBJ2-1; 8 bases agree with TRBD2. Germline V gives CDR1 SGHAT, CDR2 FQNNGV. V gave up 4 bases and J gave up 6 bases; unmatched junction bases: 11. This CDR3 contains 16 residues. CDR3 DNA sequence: TGTGCCAGCAGCTCCTTAGCGGGAAGGCTACTCAATGAGCAGTTCTTC. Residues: CASSSLAGRLLNEQFF.

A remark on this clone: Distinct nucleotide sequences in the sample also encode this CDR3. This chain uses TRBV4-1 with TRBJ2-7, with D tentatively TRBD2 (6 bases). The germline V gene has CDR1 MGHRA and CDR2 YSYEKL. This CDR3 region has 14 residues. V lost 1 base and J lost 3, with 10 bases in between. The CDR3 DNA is TGCGCCAGCAGCCAAGTTTCCGGGAGCTACGAGCAGTACTTC. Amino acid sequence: CASSQVSGSYEQYF.

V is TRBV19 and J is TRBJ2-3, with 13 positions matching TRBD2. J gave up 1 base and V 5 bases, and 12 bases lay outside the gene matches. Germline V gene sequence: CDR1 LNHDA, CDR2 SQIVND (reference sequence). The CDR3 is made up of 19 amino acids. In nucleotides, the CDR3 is TGTGCCAGTAGTTGGACTAGCGGGGGCCTCGAGGGGGGCACAGATACGCAGTATTTT. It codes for CASSWTSGGLEGGTDTQYF.

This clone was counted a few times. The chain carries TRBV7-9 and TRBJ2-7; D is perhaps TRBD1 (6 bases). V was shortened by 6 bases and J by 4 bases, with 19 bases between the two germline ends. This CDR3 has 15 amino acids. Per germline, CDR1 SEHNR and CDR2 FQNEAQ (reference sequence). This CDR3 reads CASSTDRDIEYEQYF. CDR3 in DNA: TGTGCCAGCAGTACAGACCGGGACATAGAATACGAGCAGTACTTC.